The clone carrying this T cell receptor (beta chain) was observed at least ten times. This entry comes from a study of prognosis after radiotherapy for stage I lung cancer. TCR beta CDR3 was amplified from genomic DNA by two-round multiplex PCR. With primers specific to each TRBV and TRBJ gene, the first-round PCR was performed. Each CDR3 protein gets one entry after TCRdb re-called the multiplex PCR reads with MiXCR. This table holds some 35,000 distinct CDR3 sequences, approximately 36% found once. Germline V gene data show CDR1 as MGHRA and CDR2 as YSYEKL. This CDR3 region has 15 residues. V lost 1 base, J lost 0 bases, and 2 bases stayed unmatched.

The J gene is TRBJ2-7, the V gene TRBV4-1; 8 positions match TRBD1. The sequences come from PBMCs, collected before or after stereotactic body radiation therapy (not recorded which). The source is a donor over 45 with non-small cell lung cancer. CDR3 residues: CASSQGQGRSYEQYF. Written as DNA, the CDR3 is TGCGCCAGCAGCCAAGGACAGGGGCGCTCCTACGAGCAGTACTTC.